The rows below give T cell receptor beta chains drawn from one sample of a study of cytomegalovirus exposure and HLA in healthy donors. Sequenced by immunoSEQ multiplex PCR; TCRdb stores in-frame clones only, minus some. Of about 160,000 clones listed, around 80% are singletons. Sequenced: PBMCs. These receptors came from a girl aged 5-17 years in good health and CMV-seropositive. The CDR3 runs from the conserved cysteine through the conserved F or W. Fields, in order: clone size, V gene, D gene, J gene, CDR3 DNA, CDR3 protein. The D gene is left open where the match is weak. Some rows mark clone size as missing; the rest say once, few, many or name a class of expanded clone.

.	TRBV7-9	TRBD1	TRBJ2-5	TGTGCCAGCAGCTGGGGGACAGGGGGCGGACAAGGGACCCAGTACTTC	CASSWGTGGGQGTQYF
.	TRBV5-1	.	TRBJ1-1	TGCGCCAGCAGCTTGGGAGAAAACACTGAAGCTTTCTTT	CASSLGENTEAFF
once	TRBV28	.	TRBJ2-7	TGTGCCAGCAGTTTATTGTCAGACTACGAGCAGTACTTC	CASSLLSDYEQYF
few	TRBV2	TRBD1	TRBJ2-7	TGTGCCAGCAGTGCCGGGACAGGGGGACCCTACGAGCAGTACTTC	CASSAGTGGPYEQYF
.	TRBV9	.	TRBJ1-1	TGTGCCAGCAGCCCCTTCCGGTCCCCGGGAACTGAAGCTTTCTTT	CASSPFRSPGTEAFF
few	TRBV5-4	.	TRBJ2-3	TGTGCCAGCAGCTCGGCCGACCGCGGAGATACGCAGTATTTT	CASSSADRGDTQYF
.	TRBV2	TRBD1	TRBJ2-5	TGTGCCAGCAGTAGCTACAGGGGTGAGACCCAGTACTTC	CASSSYRGETQYF
.	TRBV28	TRBD2	TRBJ2-7	TGTGCCAGCCTTCCCTCGGGGGGGAGAGGATACGAGCAGTACTTC	CASLPSGGRGYEQYF
.	TRBV7-8	TRBD2	TRBJ2-2	TGTGCCAGCAGCTGGGGACTAGTGGCGAACACCGGGGAGCTGTTTTTT	CASSWGLVANTGELFF
.	TRBV7-3	.	TRBJ1-5	TGTGCCAGCAGCTTATGGGCCAATCAGCCCCAGCATTTT	CASSLWANQPQHF
.	TRBV6-4	.	TRBJ2-1	TGTGCCGACCGGGACTTGGGCTACAATGAGCAGTTCTTC	CADRDLGYNEQFF
.	TRBV2	.	TRBJ1-3	TGTGCCAGCAGGGACAACTCTGGAAACACCATATATTTT	CASRDNSGNTIYF
.	TRBV5-1	.	TRBJ1-1	TGCGCCAGCAGCTTCGGGACACCTAACACTGAAGCTTTCTTT	CASSFGTPNTEAFF
.	TRBV29-1	TRBD2	TRBJ2-1	TGCAGCGTCCTTACTAGCGGGAGCCTCAATGAGCAGTTCTTC	CSVLTSGSLNEQFF
.	TRBV19	TRBD1	TRBJ1-2	TGTGCCAGCGGGACAGGGGGCAACTATGGCTACACCTTC	CASGTGGNYGYTF
.	TRBV5-1	.	TRBJ2-7	TGCGCCAGCAGCCCCTCCCCCTCTCGCTACGAGCAGTACTTC	CASSPSPSRYEQYF
.	TRBV28	TRBD1	TRBJ1-2	TGTGCCAGCAGTTTTGGGACAGGCCCCTATAGTGGCTACACCTTC	CASSFGTGPYSGYTF
.	TRBV6-1	TRBD1	TRBJ2-3	TGTGCCAGCAGTGGCAGACAGGGGATGGGCACAGATACGCAGTATTTT	CASSGRQGMGTDTQYF
.	TRBV29-1	.	TRBJ2-3	TGCAGCGTTGTTAGCCGGGGAGGCACAGATACGCAGTATTTT	CSVVSRGGTDTQYF
.	TRBV27	.	TRBJ2-5	TGTGCCAGCAGGACCTCAGGGGTGCTGGAGACCCAGTACTTC	CASRTSGVLETQYF
.	TRBV6-1	.	TRBJ1-1	TGTGCCAGCAGTTTCCAACGGGACACTGAAGCTTTCTTT	CASSFQRDTEAFF
.	TRBV6-4	TRBD2	TRBJ2-1	TGTGCCAGCAGCCGTTTAGCGGGAGGGGACCTCGACGAGCAGTTCTTC	CASSRLAGGDLDEQFF
.	TRBV6-5	.	TRBJ2-7	TGTGCCAGCAGTTACGGGGACTCCCGGAGAGAGCAGTACTTC	CASSYGDSRREQYF
once	TRBV5-8	.	TRBJ2-3	TGTGCCAGCAGCCCCGTGCTGGGGAGAGGCACAGATACGCAGTATTTT	CASSPVLGRGTDTQYF
.	TRBV7-3	.	TRBJ2-3	TGTGCCAGCAGCCTTGGCCAGGGCTTTTGGACAGATACGCAGTATTTT	CASSLGQGFWTDTQYF
.	TRBV5-1	.	TRBJ1-4	TGCGCCAGCAGCTTGACCTCGGGTAATGAAAAACTGTTTTTT	CASSLTSGNEKLFF
once	TRBV20-1	.	TRBJ1-2	TGCAGTGCGCCGGCAGGATATGGCTACACCTTC	CSAPAGYGYTF
.	TRBV28	.	TRBJ2-1	TGTGCCAGCAGTCCCCGTCTCAGCTCCTACAATGAGCAGTTCTTC	CASSPRLSSYNEQFF
.	TRBV7-3	.	TRBJ1-1	TGTGCCAGCAGCCTCATGAGGCCCGACACTGAAGCTTTCTTT	CASSLMRPDTEAFF
.	TRBV7-9	.	TRBJ1-2	TGTGCCAGCAGCCCTCTGGGGCAAGGCTACACCTTC	CASSPLGQGYTF
.	TRBV7-9	.	TRBJ1-1	TGTGCCAGCAGCCGTCCCGCGGGAGGCACTGAAGCTTTCTTT	CASSRPAGGTEAFF
.	TRBV5-6	TRBD1	TRBJ1-1	TGTGCCAGCAGTCCCACCGGGACAGGGTTTAGTCGTGCTGAAGCTTTCTTT	CASSPTGTGFSRAEAFF
once	TRBV6-1	.	TRBJ1-1	TGTGCCAGCAGCGTGGGGAGAGACACTGAAGCTTTCTTT	CASSVGRDTEAFF
once	TRBV27	TRBD2	TRBJ2-3	TGTGCCAGCAGTAGATCGGGACTAGCAGGCACAGATACGCAGTATTTT	CASSRSGLAGTDTQYF
once	TRBV9	.	TRBJ2-6	TGTGCCAGCAGCGGCAGAACCTCTGGGGCCAACGTCCTGACTTTC	CASSGRTSGANVLTF
.	TRBV6-6	.	TRBJ2-3	TGTGCCAGCAGTTACGGGGCTTCGACTAGCACAGATACGCAGTATTTT	CASSYGASTSTDTQYF
.	TRBV11-3	.	TRBJ2-1	TGTGCCAGCAGCCCAACCAGCTCCTACAATGAGCAGTTCTTC	CASSPTSSYNEQFF
.	TRBV5-1	.	TRBJ1-1	TGCGCCAGCAGCCCAAGACAGCGGAACACTGAAGCTTTCTTT	CASSPRQRNTEAFF
.	TRBV2	TRBD1	TRBJ1-1	TGTGCCAGCAGGGAGCAGGGGGCGGGAGCTTTCTTT	CASREQGAGAFF
once	TRBV27	TRBD1	TRBJ1-5	TGTGCCAGCAGTTTATCGGGGACAGGGTCGGGACAGCCCCAGCATTTT	CASSLSGTGSGQPQHF
.	TRBV5-8	TRBD2	TRBJ2-6	TGTGCCAGCAGCTTGGTCCTAGCGGGGGCGTTCTCTGGGGCCAACGTCCTGACTTTC	CASSLVLAGAFSGANVLTF
.	TRBV7-9	TRBD2	TRBJ2-7	TGTGCCAGCAGCCCTCAGGGAGGGTCCTACGAGCAGTACTTC	CASSPQGGSYEQYF
.	TRBV6-1	.	TRBJ2-1	TGTGCCAGCGGGGCCTCCTACAATGAGCAGTTCTTC	CASGASYNEQFF
.	TRBV18	.	TRBJ1-1	TGTGCCAGCTCACCACCGGTCGGAAGGGGTGTTACTGAAGCTTTCTTT	CASSPPVGRGVTEAFF
once	TRBV11-2	.	TRBJ2-7	TGTGCCAGCAGCTTAGATCTCTACGAGCAGTACTTC	CASSLDLYEQYF